This T cell receptor beta chain comes out of a study of blood T cells in healthy people across ages. Those donating, healthy Caucasian individuals from Russia, were aged roughly 6 to 90. CDR3 length equals 15 residues. Germline-derived CDR1 and CDR2 are MNHEY and SMNVEV (reference sequence). Trimming left V 6 bases short and J 0 bases short, with 15 bases between. Notes on this clonotype: What it binds is not known.

Combining a sample-barcoded 5' primer with a J-beta primer mix, a second PCR ran for roughly 7 to 12 cycles. TCRdb re-derived calls from the 5' RACE reads in MiXCR, one entry per CDR3 protein. The repertoire consists of over 1,200,000 distinct CDR3 sequences, with 55% to 75% occurring once and the leading ten covering under 8.5%. General study points: The lack of PBMC sorting stopped any conclusive naive versus antigen-experienced comparison. Per million T cells, TCR beta diversity dropped about linearly as age rose. Donor CMV status, an unknown factor, possibly confounded changes in expanded clonotypes.

Sample: blood. The chain has TRBV27 and TRBJ2-7; possibly TRBD2 for D (6 bases). This clonotype was sampled from a man aged 18 to 35 in good health. DNA for the CDR3: TGTGCCAGCAGAGCGGGCCGAGTTAGCTCCTACGAGCAGTACTTC. This encodes CASRAGRVSSYEQYF.